This T cell receptor beta chain was retrieved from a study of blood T cell repertoires in COVID-19. Study-wide context: COVID-19 samples, acute and convalescent, were from the United States, Italy and Spain. Sources were T cells, B-cell-depleted T cells, or PBMCs; the material itself was cDNA or gDNA.

The germline V gene has CDR1 MNHEY and CDR2 SMNVEV (reference sequence). This CDR3 spans 16 amino acids. V shed 2 bases and J 5 bases; nucleotides not matched to a gene: 6. As handled by the study authors: Scientists estimated how many nucleated cells there were by amplifying reference gene primers. This table comes from immunoSEQ multiplex PCR, and its TCRdb copy is limited to in-frame clones, with some not included. V, J and clone size are those of that table, while D and trimming were read from the DNA. The sample records more than 100,000 clones, approximately 84% being singletons. V gene TRBV27 combines with J gene TRBJ2-2; 9 bases agree with TRBD2. Sequencing input: peripheral blood. The clonotype was recovered from a woman of 80 years or more with acute or convalescent COVID-19. The CDR3 region has the DNA TGTGCCAGCAGTTTACGCGGGGGGGCAATGACCGGGGAGCTGTTTTTT. Protein: CASSLRGGAMTGELFF.